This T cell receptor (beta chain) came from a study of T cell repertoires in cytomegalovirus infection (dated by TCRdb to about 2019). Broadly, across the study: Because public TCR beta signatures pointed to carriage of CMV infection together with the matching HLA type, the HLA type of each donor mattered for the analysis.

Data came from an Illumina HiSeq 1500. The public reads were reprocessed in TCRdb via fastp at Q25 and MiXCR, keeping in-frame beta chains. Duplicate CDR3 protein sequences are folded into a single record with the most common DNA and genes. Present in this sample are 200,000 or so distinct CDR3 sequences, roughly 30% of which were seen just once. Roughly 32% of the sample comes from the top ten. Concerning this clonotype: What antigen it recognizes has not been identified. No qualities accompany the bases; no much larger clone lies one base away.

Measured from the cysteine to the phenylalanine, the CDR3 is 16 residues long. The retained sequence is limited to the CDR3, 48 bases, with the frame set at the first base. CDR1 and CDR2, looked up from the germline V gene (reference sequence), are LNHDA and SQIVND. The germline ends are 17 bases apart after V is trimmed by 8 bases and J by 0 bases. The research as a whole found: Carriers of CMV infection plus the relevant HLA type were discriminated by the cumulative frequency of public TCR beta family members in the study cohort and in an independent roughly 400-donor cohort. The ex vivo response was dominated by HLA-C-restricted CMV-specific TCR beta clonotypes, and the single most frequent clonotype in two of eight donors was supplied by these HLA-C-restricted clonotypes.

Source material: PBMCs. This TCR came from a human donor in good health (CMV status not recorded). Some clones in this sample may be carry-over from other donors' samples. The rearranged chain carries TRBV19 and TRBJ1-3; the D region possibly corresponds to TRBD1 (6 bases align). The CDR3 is CASHNRRGSSGNTIYF. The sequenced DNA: TGTGCCAGTCATAACCGAAGGGGGAGCTCTGGAAACACCATATATTTT.